This T cell receptor (beta chain) stems from a study of T cell changes during pregnancy in multiple sclerosis. CDR1 is MNHEY, CDR2 SVGAGI, per germline. This CDR3 is 12 amino acids long. Trimming shortened V by 2 bases and J by 10 bases, and 11 bases separated the two germline ends. Some clones are missing from TCRdb's copy, which holds only in-frame ones; the method was immunoSEQ multiplex PCR. Here the sample spans about 54,000 clones, more than 85% being singletons. This sample comprised peripheral blood, obtained after pregnancy. The rearrangement links TRBV6-5 to TRBJ1-1, with TRBD1 as a possible D gene (5 bases). The TCR originated in a female donor in good health, enrolled as a control in a pregnancy study. CDR3 coding DNA: TGTGCCAGCAGTTACACCCAGGGTGGAGCTTTCTTT. It yields the protein CASSYTQGGAFF.